This TCR beta chain was profiled in a study of shared clonotypes between healthy human individuals. HIV-negative, healthy adults without recent acute infections or vaccinations were the donors. Study-wide results and limits: Larger estimated richness was generally seen in naive subsets than in memory subsets. In contrast to clonotypes shared by all four donors, non-shared clonotypes had lower generation probabilities.

Per the authors' pipeline: ImmunoSEQ gave junction-only sequences without quality scores, so filtering differed. Assay used: immunoSEQ multiplex PCR; TCRdb lists only in-frame clones, some missing. V, J and clone size were drawn from that table, and D and trimming were deduced from the DNA. This table holds over 400,000 clones, approximately 95% found once. In the case of this clone: Its antigen remains unknown.

V shed 2 bases, J shed 3 bases, and the junction held 18 bases outside the gene matches. This CDR3 spans 19 amino acids. From germline, CDR1 is SEHNR and CDR2 FQNEAQ (reference sequence). Sequencing was carried out using naive CD4+ T cells sorted from blood. Subset here: CD45RA+ positively selected. The V gene is TRBV7-9, the J gene TRBJ1-2; 7 bases are a match to TRBD1. This clonotype originated in a woman in her thirties in good health. The CDR3 nucleotides are TGTGCCAGCAGCTTATCCCCCCGGACAGGAAGGGAATCCGACTATGGCTACACCTTC. It is translated as CASSLSPRTGRESDYGYTF. The whole variable domain, remainder taken from reference TRBV7-9 and TRBJ1-2, is DTGVSQNPRHKITKRGQNVTFRCDPISEHNRLYWYRQTLGQGPEFLTYFQNEAQLEKSRLLSDRFSAERPKGSFSTLEIQRTEQGDSAMYLCASSLSPRTGRESDYGYTFGSGTRLTVV.